Listed here are 21 T cell receptor beta chains from one sample, sequenced in a study of blood T cell repertoires in COVID-19. The assay was immunoSEQ multiplex PCR, and TCRdb's table has in-frame clones only and misses some. Altogether 53,000 or so clones are present, about nine tenths being singletons, with the ten largest covering 5.5% to 7.5%. The specimen sequenced was peripheral blood. These receptors were obtained from a man between 40 and 49 years old with acute or convalescent COVID-19.

The genes are TRBV5-1 and TRBJ2-3; 8 bases map to TRBD2. The ends lost 3 bases at V and 3 bases at J; junction bases unmatched: 6. The germline gives CDR1 SGHRS, CDR2 YFSETQ. This CDR3 spans 15 amino acids. The CDR3 reads CASSSPAGATDTQYF. In nucleotides, the CDR3 is TGCGCCAGCAGCTCACCAGCGGGAGCGACAGATACGCAGTATTTT.

Only one count was recorded for this clone. The V call is TRBV7-3, the J call TRBJ1-5, with D possibly matching TRBD1 (6 bases). Trimming cost V 3 bases and J 0 bases, with 18 bases left between them. Looked up from germline, CDR1 is SGHTA and CDR2 is FQGTGA. The CDR3 spans 18 residues. The CDR3 DNA sequence: TGTGCCAGCAGCTTTGTTGCCCAGGGGCCAGATAGCAATCAGCCCCAGCATTTT. Its translation: CASSFVAQGPDSNQPQHF.

The chain recombines TRBV9 with TRBJ2-7; 8 bases are shared with TRBD2. The CDR3 is 13 residues long. Germline V lookup: CDR1 SGDLS, CDR2 YYNGEE. With 4 bases clipped from V and 3 bases from J, the junction kept 3 bases outside the gene matches. CDR3 sequence: CASSPGTSYEQYF. DNA for the CDR3: TGTGCCAGCAGCCCCGGGACTAGCTACGAGCAGTACTTC.

CDR3 nucleotides: TGTGCCTGGAAGGGCAGGGAGGACACTGAAGCTTTCTTT. Its protein is CAWKGREDTEAFF. The V call is TRBV30, the J call TRBJ1-1, with a possible D match to TRBD1 (5 bases). The CDR3 length is 13 residues. Germline V CDR1 and CDR2: GTSNPN, SVGIG (reference sequence). V dropped 4 bases and J dropped 3 bases, with 12 bases sitting between them.

The chain employs TRBV10-1 and TRBJ2-7; the D is unclear. Trimming pared 8 bases from V and 3 bases from J, leaving 11 bases between. The length of the CDR3 is 12 residues. CDR1 is WNHNN, CDR2 SYGVQD, per germline (reference sequence). The chain's CDR3 is CASGPSFYEQYF. CDR3 DNA: TGCGCCAGCGGGCCGAGTTTCTACGAGCAGTACTTC.

The chain recombines TRBV7-9 with TRBJ2-7, with 9 bases fitting TRBD2. Unmatched junction bases numbered 6, after V lost 4 bases and J lost 2 bases. The CDR3 has 15 residues. Germline V gene sequence: CDR1 SEHNR, CDR2 FQNEAQ (reference sequence). The CDR3 DNA reads as TGTGCCAGCAGCTCCTCTAGCGGGACCACCTACGAGCAGTACTTC. This codes for CASSSSSGTTYEQYF.

This clone was seen more than once but under ten times. This chain connects TRBV11-2 to TRBJ2-1, with TRBD2 identical over 12 bases. The length of the CDR3 is 18 residues. V was pared by 5 bases and J by 10 bases, with 18 bases of the junction left unmatched. From germline, CDR1 is SGHAT and CDR2 FQNNGV. The CDR3 loop reads CASSQRLAGELSGGEQFF. In nucleotides, the CDR3 is TGTGCCAGCAGCCAGAGACTAGCGGGAGAACTCTCAGGAGGCGAGCAGTTCTTC.

This sequence joins TRBV6-2 or TRBV6-3 and TRBJ1-1; maybe TRBD1 (5 bases). This CDR3 region has 17 residues. Germline V gene data show CDR1 as MNHEY and CDR2 as SVGEGT. Trimming pared 0 bases from V and 0 bases from J, leaving 14 bases between. The CDR3 is CASSYSRQGLMNTEAFF. The CDR3 DNA sequence: TGTGCCAGCAGTTACTCGAGGCAGGGTCTCATGAACACTGAAGCTTTCTTT.

The chain employs TRBV6-2 or TRBV6-3 and TRBJ1-6; TRBD1 is a possible D gene (5 bases). Germline-derived CDR1 and CDR2 are MNHEY and SVGEGT. V shed 6 bases and J shed 9 bases, with 24 bases lying between them. CDR3 size: 17 residues. CDR3: CASSRPPGPGDTSPLHF. The CDR3 DNA sequence: TGTGCCAGCAGCCGTCCTCCGGGACCGGGGGATACTTCACCCCTCCACTTT.

J is TRBJ1-2 and V is TRBV29-1; 8 bases agree with TRBD1. Germline values: CDR1 SQVTM, CDR2 ANQGSEA. The J segment lost 8 bases and the V segment lost 6 bases, leaving 5 bases of the junction unmatched. This CDR3 comprises 11 residues. CDR3 in amino acids: CSVDRAKGYTF. The CDR3, as DNA: TGCAGCGTGGACAGGGCGAAGGGCTACACCTTC.

This chain uses TRBV28 with TRBJ1-1, with D possibly TRBD1 on 6 matching bases. Germline values: CDR1 MDHEN, CDR2 SYDVKM. The CDR3 extends over 15 amino acids. V was pared by 5 bases and J by 4 bases, with 17 bases between. CDR3 amino acids: CASSGQGPRGTEAFF. The CDR3, as DNA: TGTGCCAGCAGTGGTCAGGGGCCCCGGGGCACTGAAGCTTTCTTT.

The V gene is TRBV11-2, the J gene TRBJ1-6; 8 nucleotides agree with TRBD1. The CDR3 is 17 residues long. Trimming took 2 bases from V and 7 from J; bases not matched to a gene: 10. CDR1 and CDR2 from the germline V gene are SGHAT and FQNNGV. The CDR3 region has the DNA TGTGCCAGCAGCTTACGCGGACAGGGCAGGCTGAATTCACCCCTCCACTTT. Amino acids: CASSLRGQGRLNSPLHF.

The chain combines TRBV9 with TRBJ2-3, with 8 positions matching TRBD2. The CDR3 is 16 amino acids. Trimming took 3 bases from V and 0 from J; bases not matched to a gene: 6. Germline V gives CDR1 SGDLS, CDR2 YYNGEE. This chain's CDR3 is CASSAYGGASTDTQYF. The CDR3 DNA reads TGTGCCAGCAGCGCCTACGGGGGGGCTAGCACAGATACGCAGTATTTT.

The CDR3 is CASSQDFKYEQYF. In DNA form, the CDR3 reads TGTGCCAGCAGCCAAGATTTTAAATACGAGCAGTACTTC. This sequence joins TRBV3-1 (or the pseudogene TRBV3-2) and TRBJ2-7, with D unclear. With 0 bases removed from V and 4 bases from J, the gap between germline ends came to 7 bases. Germline V CDR1 and CDR2: LGHDT, YNNKEL (reference sequence). The CDR3 spans 13 residues.

V gene TRBV30 combines with J gene TRBJ2-3, with 11 bases aligning to TRBD2. CDR1 is GTSNPN, CDR2 SVGIG, per germline (reference sequence). The V gene end was trimmed by 0 bases and the J gene end by 2 bases; junction bases not matched to a gene: 1. The CDR3 covers 15 residues. This CDR3 reads CAWSVTSGITDTQYF. The CDR3 region has the DNA TGTGCCTGGAGTGTGACTAGCGGGATCACAGATACGCAGTATTTT.

The chain couples TRBV19 to TRBJ2-7, with a tentative D call TRBD1 (6 bases). V was cut by 1 base and J by 2 bases, with 12 bases left in between. The germline V gene encodes CDR1 LNHDA and CDR2 SQIVND (reference sequence). The CDR3 contains 15 residues. The CDR3 DNA follows: TGTGCCAGTAGTATAGTGAGGGGGTCCCCCTACGAGCAGTACTTC. Encoded protein: CASSIVRGSPYEQYF. Drawing the rest from reference TRBV19 and TRBJ2-7, the complete variable domain is DGGITQSPKYLFRKEGQNVTLSCEQNLNHDAMYWYRQDPGQGLRLIYYSQIVNDFQKGDIAEGYSVSREKKESFPLTVTSAQKNPTAFYLCASSIVRGSPYEQYFGPGTRLTVT.

V is TRBV3-1 (or the pseudogene TRBV3-2) and J is TRBJ2-2, with a possible D match to TRBD2 (6 bases). The CDR3 contains 16 residues. Trimming took 4 bases from V and 0 from J, leaving 12 bases between them. Germline V gene lookup returns CDR1 LGHDT and CDR2 YNNKEL (reference sequence). CDR3 bases: TGTGCCAGCAGCCCCCTGGGACTCTCGAACACCGGGGAGCTGTTTTTT. Protein sequence: CASSPLGLSNTGELFF.

The chain uses TRBV27 and TRBJ2-7; TRBD1 matches at 9 bases. The CDR3 extends over 18 amino acids. Germline V gene sequence: CDR1 MNHEY, CDR2 SMNVEV (reference sequence). V lost 6 bases and J lost 2; bases outside the gene matches: 17. CDR3 bases: TGTGCCAGCAGGAAGTACCCGCCGGACAGGGGAAGGACCTACGAGCAGTACTTC. It is translated as CASRKYPPDRGRTYEQYF.

This clone showed up just a few times. This chain uses TRBV19 with TRBJ2-5, with D tentatively TRBD2 (5 bases). Trimming stripped 5 bases from V and 6 bases from J, with 16 bases between. Germline V CDR1 and CDR2: LNHDA, SQIVND (reference sequence). This CDR3 region has 14 residues. The CDR3 DNA sequence: TGTGCCAGTAGTCCCCGGGAATTTGAAAAGACCCAGTACTTC. It encodes CASSPREFEKTQYF.

The rearrangement joins TRBV24-1 to TRBJ1-4, with D uncertain. Trimming left V 2 bases short and J 3 bases short, with 3 bases between. The CDR3 totals 13 residues. The V gene's germline CDR1 is KGHDR and CDR2 SFDVKD. CDR3 DNA: TGTGCCACCAGTGATTCCTCTAATGAAAAACTGTTTTTT. It translates to CATSDSSNEKLFF.

The rearrangement uses TRBV7-3 and TRBJ2-1; a weak D match, TRBD2 (6 bases). Germline V lookup: CDR1 SGHTA, CDR2 FQGTGA. With 2 bases removed from V and 5 bases from J, the gap between germline ends came to 10 bases. This CDR3 comprises 14 residues. CDR3 sequence (DNA): TGTGCCAGCAGCTTAGGAGGGATTAACAATGAGCAGTTCTTC. Protein product: CASSLGGINNEQFF.